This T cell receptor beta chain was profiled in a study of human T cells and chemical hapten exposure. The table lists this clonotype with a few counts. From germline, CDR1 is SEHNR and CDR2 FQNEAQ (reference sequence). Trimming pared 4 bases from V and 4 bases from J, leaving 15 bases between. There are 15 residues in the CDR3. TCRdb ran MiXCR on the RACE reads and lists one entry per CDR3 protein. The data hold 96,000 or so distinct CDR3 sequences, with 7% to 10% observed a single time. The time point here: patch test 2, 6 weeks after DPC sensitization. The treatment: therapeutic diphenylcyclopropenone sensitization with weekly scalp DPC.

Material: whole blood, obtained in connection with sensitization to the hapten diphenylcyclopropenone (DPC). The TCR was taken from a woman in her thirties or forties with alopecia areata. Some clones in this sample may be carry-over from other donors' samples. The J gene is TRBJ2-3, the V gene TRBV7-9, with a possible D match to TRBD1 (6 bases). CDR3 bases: TGTGCCAGCAGCTATCGACAGGCTGAGTCAGATACGCAGTATTTT. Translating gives CASSYRQAESDTQYF.